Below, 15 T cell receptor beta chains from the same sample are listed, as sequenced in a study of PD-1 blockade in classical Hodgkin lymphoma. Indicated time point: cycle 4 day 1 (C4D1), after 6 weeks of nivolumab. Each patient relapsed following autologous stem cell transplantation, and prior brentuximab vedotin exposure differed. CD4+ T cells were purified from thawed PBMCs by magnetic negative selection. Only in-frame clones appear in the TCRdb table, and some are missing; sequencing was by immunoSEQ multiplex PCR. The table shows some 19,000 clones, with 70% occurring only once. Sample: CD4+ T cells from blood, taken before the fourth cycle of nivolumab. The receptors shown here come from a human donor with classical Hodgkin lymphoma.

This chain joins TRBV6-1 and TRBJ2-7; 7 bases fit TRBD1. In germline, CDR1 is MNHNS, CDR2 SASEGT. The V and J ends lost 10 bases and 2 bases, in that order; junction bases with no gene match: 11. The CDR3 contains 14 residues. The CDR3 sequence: CATRTGTATYEQYF. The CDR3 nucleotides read TGTGCCACAAGAACCGGGACAGCTACCTACGAGCAGTACTTC.

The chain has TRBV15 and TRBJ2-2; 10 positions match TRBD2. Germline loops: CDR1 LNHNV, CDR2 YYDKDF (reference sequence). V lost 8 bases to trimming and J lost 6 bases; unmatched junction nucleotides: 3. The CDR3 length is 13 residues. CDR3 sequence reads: CATFLAGAGELFF. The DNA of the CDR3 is TGTGCCACCTTCCTAGCGGGAGCCGGGGAGCTGTTTTTT.

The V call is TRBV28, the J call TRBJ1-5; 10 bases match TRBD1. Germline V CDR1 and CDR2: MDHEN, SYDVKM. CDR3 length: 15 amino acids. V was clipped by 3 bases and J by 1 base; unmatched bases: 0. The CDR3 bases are TGTGCCAGCAGTTTGGGACAGGGGAGCAATCAGCCCCAGCATTTT. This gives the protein CASSLGQGSNQPQHF.

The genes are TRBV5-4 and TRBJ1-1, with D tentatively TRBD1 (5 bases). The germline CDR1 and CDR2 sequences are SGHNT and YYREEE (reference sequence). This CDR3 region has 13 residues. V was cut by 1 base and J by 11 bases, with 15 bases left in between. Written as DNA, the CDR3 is TGTGCCAGCAGCTTGCCAGACGCGCAGGGCGCTTTCTTT. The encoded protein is CASSLPDAQGAFF. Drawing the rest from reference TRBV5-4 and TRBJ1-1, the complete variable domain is ETGVTQSPTHLIKTRGQQVTLRCSSQSGHNTVSWYQQALGQGPQFIFQYYREEENGRGNFPPRFSGLQFPNYSSELNVNALELDDSALYLCASSLPDAQGAFFGQGTRLTVV.

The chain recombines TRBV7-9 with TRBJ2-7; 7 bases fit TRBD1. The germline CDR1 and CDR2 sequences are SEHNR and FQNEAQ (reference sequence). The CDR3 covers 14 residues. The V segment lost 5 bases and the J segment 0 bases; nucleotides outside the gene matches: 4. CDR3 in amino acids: CASSPGTVSYEQYF. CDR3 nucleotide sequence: TGTGCCAGCAGCCCCGGGACAGTCTCCTACGAGCAGTACTTC.

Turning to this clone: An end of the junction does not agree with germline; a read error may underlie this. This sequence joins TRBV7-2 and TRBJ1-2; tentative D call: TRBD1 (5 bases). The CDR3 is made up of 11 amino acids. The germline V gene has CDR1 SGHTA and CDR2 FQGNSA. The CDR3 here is CASSLERDLSF. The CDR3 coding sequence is TGTGCCAGCAGCTTAGAACGGGACTTGTCCTTC.

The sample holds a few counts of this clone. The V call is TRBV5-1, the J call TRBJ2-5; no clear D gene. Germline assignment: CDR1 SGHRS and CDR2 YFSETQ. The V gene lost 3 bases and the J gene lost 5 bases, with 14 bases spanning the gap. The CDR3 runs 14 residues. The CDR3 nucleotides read TGCGCCAGCAGCTCCTCTCGATTACGGGAGACCCAGTACTTC. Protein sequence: CASSSSRLRETQYF.

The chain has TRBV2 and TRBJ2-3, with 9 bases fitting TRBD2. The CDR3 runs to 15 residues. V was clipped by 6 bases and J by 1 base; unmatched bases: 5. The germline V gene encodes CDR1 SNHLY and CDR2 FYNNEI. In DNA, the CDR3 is TGTGCCAGCAGCACGAGACTAGCGGGCACAGATACGCAGTATTTT. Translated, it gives CASSTRLAGTDTQYF.

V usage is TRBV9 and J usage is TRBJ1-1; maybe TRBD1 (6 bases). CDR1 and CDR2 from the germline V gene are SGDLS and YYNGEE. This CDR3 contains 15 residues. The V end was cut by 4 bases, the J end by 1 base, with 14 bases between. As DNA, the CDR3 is TGTGCCAGCAGCTTCTTGACGGACAGGAACACTGAAGCTTTCTTT. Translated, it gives CASSFLTDRNTEAFF.

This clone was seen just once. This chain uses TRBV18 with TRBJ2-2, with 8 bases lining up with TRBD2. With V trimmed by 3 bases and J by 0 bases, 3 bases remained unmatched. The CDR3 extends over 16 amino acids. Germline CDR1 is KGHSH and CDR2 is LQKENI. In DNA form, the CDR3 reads TGTGCCAGCTCACCTAAGGGACTAGCGAACACCGGGGAGCTGTTTTTT. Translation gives CASSPKGLANTGELFF.

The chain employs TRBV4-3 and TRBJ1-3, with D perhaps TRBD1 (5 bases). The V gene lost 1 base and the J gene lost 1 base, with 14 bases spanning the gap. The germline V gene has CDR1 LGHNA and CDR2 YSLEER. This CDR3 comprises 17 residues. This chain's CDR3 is CASSQVLRGYSGNTIYF. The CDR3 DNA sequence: TGCGCCAGCAGCCAAGTTCTGAGGGGTTATTCTGGAAACACCATATATTTT.

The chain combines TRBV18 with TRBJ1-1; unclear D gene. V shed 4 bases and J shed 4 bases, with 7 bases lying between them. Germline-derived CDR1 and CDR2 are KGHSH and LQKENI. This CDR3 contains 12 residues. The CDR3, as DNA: TGTGCCAGCTCACGGTCGTCCACTGAAGCTTTCTTT. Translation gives CASSRSSTEAFF.

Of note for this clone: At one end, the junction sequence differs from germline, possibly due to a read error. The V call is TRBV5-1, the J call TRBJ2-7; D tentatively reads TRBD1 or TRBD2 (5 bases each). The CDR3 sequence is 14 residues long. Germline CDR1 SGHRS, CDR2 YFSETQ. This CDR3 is CASSLGAPGRAVNF. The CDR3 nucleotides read TGCGCCAGCAGCTTGGGTGCACCGGGACGGGCAGTGAACTTC.

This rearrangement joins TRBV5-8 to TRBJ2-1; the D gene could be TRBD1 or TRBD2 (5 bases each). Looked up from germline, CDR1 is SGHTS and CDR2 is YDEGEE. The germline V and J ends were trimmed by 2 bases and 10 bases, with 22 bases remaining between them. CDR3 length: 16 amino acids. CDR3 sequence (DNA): TGTGCCAGCAGCTTTGAGGGGCAGGCCGTAAGCAGGGAGCAGTTCTTC. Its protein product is CASSFEGQAVSREQFF.

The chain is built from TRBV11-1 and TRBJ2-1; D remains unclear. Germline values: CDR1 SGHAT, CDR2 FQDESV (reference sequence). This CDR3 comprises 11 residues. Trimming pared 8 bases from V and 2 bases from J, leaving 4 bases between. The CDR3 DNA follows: TGTGCCAGCTCGGCCTACAATGAGCAGTTCTTC. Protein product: CASSAYNEQFF.